Each of the 27 T cell receptor beta chains below was sequenced from the same sample in a study of T cell responses to AZD1222 COVID-19 vaccine. Sequencing was performed with immunoSEQ multiplex PCR; in TCRdb, only in-frame clones are kept and a portion is missing. The table lists approximately 100,000 clones, more than 85% of them singletons. The input for sequencing was peripheral blood, taken on day 0 of AZD1222 vaccination. These receptors were collected from an adult in good health.

The chain joins TRBV7-2 to TRBJ1-5; tentatively, D is TRBD1 (5 bases). Trimming stripped 4 bases from V and 2 bases from J, with 18 bases between. The germline gives CDR1 SGHTA, CDR2 FQGNSA. The CDR3 contains 17 residues. The CDR3 is CASSSPTSGTGNQPQHF. The DNA of the CDR3 is TGTGCCAGCAGCTCACCGACCTCCGGGACGGGCAATCAGCCCCAGCATTTT.

The CDR3 sequence is CASSKQGSGEKLFF. CDR3 bases: TGTGCCAGCAGCAAACAGGGCAGTGGTGAAAAACTGTTTTTT. The V gene is TRBV6-2 or TRBV6-3, the J gene TRBJ1-4; TRBD1 is a possible D gene (6 bases). With 6 bases removed from V and 7 bases from J, the gap between germline ends came to 15 bases. The CDR3 is 14 amino acids. Germline V gives CDR1 MNHEY, CDR2 SVGEGT.

The chain has TRBV19 and TRBJ1-2, with 7 bases matching TRBD1. The germline V gene encodes CDR1 LNHDA and CDR2 SQIVND (reference sequence). The CDR3 runs to 14 residues. The trim removed 5 bases at V and 7 bases at J, leaving 10 bases unmatched. In nucleotides, the CDR3 is TGTGCCAGTAGTCCCCGTTCCCGGACAGGTGGCTACACCTTC. Protein product: CASSPRSRTGGYTF.

J is TRBJ1-1 and V is TRBV19; D remains unclear. CDR3 length: 11 amino acids. Germline CDR1 and CDR2: LNHDA and SQIVND (reference sequence). Trimming shortened V by 7 bases and J by 8 bases, and 11 bases separated the two germline ends. The chain's CDR3 is CASNKWHEAFF. CDR3 nucleotide sequence: TGTGCCAGTAATAAGTGGCACGAAGCTTTCTTT.

V is TRBV25-1 and J is TRBJ1-2; D not certain. V lost 4 bases and J 3 bases, leaving 12 bases between the germline ends. Germline CDR1 reads MGHDK; CDR2 reads SYGVNS. The CDR3 contains 14 residues. CDR3 loop: CASSGGSGYYGYTF. Written as DNA, the CDR3 is TGTGCCAGCAGTGGAGGGTCCGGCTACTATGGCTACACCTTC.

The chain recombines TRBV7-2 with TRBJ1-1; possible D gene TRBD1, 6 bases. Germline loops: CDR1 SGHTA, CDR2 FQGNSA. CDR3 length: 13 amino acids. V dropped 2 bases and J dropped 5 bases, with 9 bases sitting between them. The CDR3, as DNA: TGTGCCAGCAGCTTACAGGGGCCAACTGAAGCTTTCTTT. Translation gives CASSLQGPTEAFF.

V gene TRBV2 combines with J gene TRBJ1-6; 8 bases fit TRBD1. The CDR3 is made up of 14 amino acids. Germline CDR1 reads SNHLY; CDR2 reads FYNNEI. With V trimmed by 8 bases and J by 6 bases, 6 bases remained unmatched. The CDR3 region has the DNA TGTGCCAGCCGACAGGGACAGGCTAATTCACCCCTCCACTTT. Translated, it gives CASRQGQANSPLHF.

The gene calls are TRBV9 and TRBJ2-1, with D perhaps TRBD2 (6 bases). This CDR3 comprises 14 residues. Germline-derived CDR1 and CDR2 are SGDLS and YYNGEE. V shed 3 bases and J shed 9 bases, with 16 bases lying between them. The CDR3 bases are TGTGCCAGCAGCGACGGGACTGCCCTAGCTGAGCAGTTCTTC. It encodes CASSDGTALAEQFF.

The genes are TRBV19 and TRBJ2-5; possibly TRBD1 for D (6 bases). The CDR3 has 13 amino acids. Germline CDR1 and CDR2: LNHDA and SQIVND (reference sequence). Between the trimmed V and J ends, which lost 4 bases and 4 bases, there was a span of 10 bases. The CDR3 DNA reads as TGTGCCAGTAGTAGGACAGTAAGAGAGACCCAGTACTTC. Its protein is CASSRTVRETQYF.

This clone was counted once. The chain links TRBV21-1 to TRBJ2-2; the table names TRBD1, a call not compared with the DNA. TRBV21-1 is marked as a pseudogene. CDR3 length equals 16 residues. CDR3 DNA: TGTGCCAGCAGCCACCGGGACAGGGGGCGGACCGGGGAGCTGTTTTTT. Translating it yields CASSHRDRGRTGELFF.

The chain has TRBV24-1 and TRBJ2-3; no firm D call. CDR3 length: 11 amino acids. With 4 bases removed from V and 8 bases from J, the gap between germline ends came to 6 bases. From germline, CDR1 is KGHDR and CDR2 SFDVKD. The CDR3, as DNA: TGTGCCACCAGTGAGCGAATTACGCAGTATTTT. It codes for CATSERITQYF.

V and J are TRBV27 and TRBJ2-7, with 7 bases aligning to TRBD1. This CDR3 region has 15 residues. The germline V gene encodes CDR1 MNHEY and CDR2 SMNVEV (reference sequence). J was trimmed by 3 bases and V by 5 bases; bases with no gene match: 10. CDR3 sequence: CASSPTGVQGYEQYF. The CDR3 DNA is TGTGCCAGCAGTCCAACAGGGGTCCAGGGCTACGAGCAGTACTTC.

The CDR3 DNA is TGTGCCAGCAGTCCCATTGGACAGGGGGTCTACGAGCAGTACTTC. This encodes CASSPIGQGVYEQYF. The chain employs TRBV27 and TRBJ2-7; 10 positions match TRBD1. Germline V gives CDR1 MNHEY, CDR2 SMNVEV (reference sequence). V lost 5 bases and J lost 3; bases outside the gene matches: 7. The length of the CDR3 is 15 residues.

The chain uses TRBV5-8 and TRBJ2-7; either TRBD1 or TRBD2 may fit D (6 bases each). V dropped 2 bases and J dropped 2 bases, with 14 bases sitting between them. CDR3 size: 15 residues. CDR1 SGHTS and CDR2 YDEGEE come from the germline V gene. The CDR3 coding sequence is TGTGCCAGCAGCTTCGGGGGACAAGCCCCCTACGAGCAGTACTTC. Its protein is CASSFGGQAPYEQYF.

The chain combines TRBV6-2 or TRBV6-3 with TRBJ1-3, with a tentative D call TRBD1 (6 bases). The CDR3 is 15 residues long. Trimming pared 5 bases from V and 1 base from J, leaving 12 bases between. Germline CDR1 and CDR2: MNHEY and SVGEGT. Here the CDR3 reads CASSDRRLSGNTIYF. CDR3 bases: TGTGCCAGCAGTGACAGGAGGCTATCTGGAAACACCATATATTTT.

The V call is TRBV19, the J call TRBJ2-3; D possibly matches TRBD1 or TRBD2 (5 bases each). This CDR3 is built from 13 residues. Germline assignment: CDR1 LNHDA and CDR2 SQIVND (reference sequence). V was cut by 1 base and J by 8 bases, with 10 bases left in between. The CDR3 nucleotides are TGTGCCAGTAGTATAGTGGGGGATAGTACGCAGTATTTT. It is translated as CASSIVGDSTQYF.

The rearrangement joins TRBV19 to TRBJ2-3; 7 nucleotides agree with TRBD2. V gave up 10 bases and J gave up 5 bases; unmatched junction bases: 15. Germline V gene sequence: CDR1 LNHDA, CDR2 SQIVND (reference sequence). The CDR3 is made up of 15 amino acids. The CDR3 nucleotides are TGTGCCACCTCCTCGGCGGCGGGGGTTATAGATACGCAGTATTTT. Translation gives CATSSAAGVIDTQYF.

The genes are TRBV30 and TRBJ1-1, with D possibly matching TRBD1 (5 bases). V was pared by 4 bases and J by 7 bases, with 13 bases between. The CDR3 has 12 amino acids. Per the germline V gene, CDR1 is GTSNPN and CDR2 is SVGIG (reference sequence). The chain's CDR3 is CAWTPGTGEAFF. The CDR3 region has the DNA TGTGCCTGGACCCCGGGGACGGGTGAAGCTTTCTTT. Based on the CDR3 plus reference TRBV30 and TRBJ1-1, the full variable domain is SQTIHQWPATLVQPVGSPLSLECTVEGTSNPNLYWYRQAAGRGLQLLFYSVGIGQISSEVPQNLSASRPQDRQFILSSKKLLLSDSGFYLCAWTPGTGEAFFGQGTRLTVV.

The chain links TRBV6-2 or TRBV6-3 to TRBJ2-7; tentatively, D is TRBD1 (6 bases). V was clipped by 1 base and J by 6 bases, with 13 bases between them. Germline V gene sequence: CDR1 MNHEY, CDR2 SVGEGT. This CDR3 is built from 14 residues. The CDR3 loop is CASSYLNTGFEQYF. CDR3 coding DNA: TGTGCCAGCAGTTACTTGAACACAGGGTTCGAGCAGTACTTC.

The chain combines TRBV28 with TRBJ2-4, with D tentatively TRBD1 (6 bases). This CDR3 spans 16 amino acids. Germline V gene sequence: CDR1 MDHEN, CDR2 SYDVKM. With 3 bases removed from V and 0 bases from J, the gap between germline ends came to 12 bases. The CDR3 DNA follows: TGTGCCAGCAGTTTCAGGGGCCAGCTAGCCAAAAACATTCAGTACTTC. Its protein product is CASSFRGQLAKNIQYF.

The chain has TRBV24-1 and TRBJ1-5; 9 nucleotides align to TRBD1. The CDR3 runs 14 residues. Germline CDR1 and CDR2: KGHDR and SFDVKD. After removal of 11 bases from V and 4 bases from J, the junction contained 8 bases not matched to a gene. The CDR3 coding sequence is TGTGCCAGTAGTGGGACAGGGAAGAATCAGCCCCAGCATTTT. Protein: CASSGTGKNQPQHF.

CDR3 amino acids: CASSVRTGSDAEAFF. The CDR3 DNA follows: TGTGCCAGCAGCGTACGGACAGGGTCCGACGCTGAAGCTTTCTTT. The chain is built from TRBV9 and TRBJ1-1, with 8 bases aligning to TRBD1. The ends lost 1 base at V and 6 bases at J; junction bases unmatched: 8. CDR3 length equals 15 residues. Looked up from germline, CDR1 is SGDLS and CDR2 is YYNGEE.

The V call is TRBV28, the J call TRBJ2-7; the D gene is possibly TRBD1 (5 bases). The ends were cut back, 9 bases at V and 3 bases at J, with 18 bases in the middle. The CDR3 is 14 residues long. Per the germline V gene, CDR1 is MDHEN and CDR2 is SYDVKM. Here the CDR3 reads CASAQQGVGYEQYF. CDR3 bases: TGTGCCAGTGCGCAGCAAGGGGTTGGCTACGAGCAGTACTTC.

The chain has TRBV11-1 and TRBJ1-2; D is ambiguous. Germline V lookup: CDR1 SGHAT, CDR2 FQDESV (reference sequence). There are 13 residues in the CDR3. The V gene lost 0 bases and the J gene lost 8 bases, with 10 bases spanning the gap. CDR3 bases: TGTGCCAGCAGCTTAGCTGGGTCCCCCGGCTACACCTTC. Encoded protein: CASSLAGSPGYTF.

This clone was detected only a few times. The V call is TRBV4-2, the J call TRBJ2-2, with 7 positions matching TRBD1. Germline loops: CDR1 LGHNA, CDR2 YNFKEQ. J lost 3 bases, V lost 1 base, and 5 bases had no gene match. This CDR3 is 16 amino acids long. The chain's CDR3 is CASSQVWQGDTGELFF. The CDR3 coding sequence is TGTGCCAGCAGCCAAGTTTGGCAGGGGGACACCGGGGAGCTGTTTTTT.

V gene TRBV24-1 combines with J gene TRBJ2-3; possibly TRBD1 for D (5 bases). The V and J ends lost 3 bases and 2 bases respectively, with 11 bases between them. The germline V gene encodes CDR1 KGHDR and CDR2 SFDVKD. This CDR3 is built from 15 residues. The CDR3, as DNA: TGTGCCACCAGTGATCCCAGGGTAACCACAGATACGCAGTATTTT. Its protein product is CATSDPRVTTDTQYF.

Only one count was recorded for this clone. The chain's CDR3 is CASSDSPGINTGELFF. In DNA form, the CDR3 reads TGTGCCAGCAGTGACTCGCCAGGAATCAACACCGGGGAGCTGTTTTTT. V gene TRBV6-4 combines with J gene TRBJ2-2; D remains unclear. Trimming pared 0 bases from V and 2 bases from J, leaving 10 bases between. Germline-derived CDR1 and CDR2 are MRHNA and SNTAGT. The CDR3 consists of 16 residues.